This T cell receptor beta chain was identified in a study of CD8 T cells in ankylosing spondylitis. Study-level findings and limits: Past research had described some motif variants in reactive arthritis synovial fluid and blood. For ankylosing spondylitis blood, a TCR beta motif of fewer than 10 highly homologous variants appeared characteristic. Reportedly, disease-linked clones are significantly enriched in ankylosing spondylitis patients' matched synovial fluid. Relatively rare in peripheral blood, disease-linked clones were also CD8+.

This clonotype was seen more than once but under ten times. As yet, its antigen is unknown. The junction shows a germline mismatch at one end, possibly a read error. This CDR3 spans 19 amino acids. Germline CDR1 reads SSHAT; CDR2 reads FNYEAQ (reference sequence). For TCR beta, libraries came from quantitative 5'-RACE with molecular barcodes. TCRdb independently ran MiXCR on the 5' RACE reads; one entry per CDR3 protein. The table includes 650,000 to 800,000 distinct CDR3 sequences, about 20% detected once. This rearrangement joins TRBV7-7 to TRBJ2-3; 12 bases map to TRBD2. Sequencing was performed on blood, either unsorted or a sorted T cell fraction (not recorded which). The clonotype was recovered from a male donor with ankylosing spondylitis. Here the CDR3 reads CASSGTGLAGSLGTDTQYF. The CDR3 bases are TGTGCTAGCAGCGGGACGGGACTAGCGGGCTCCTTGGGCACAGATACGCAGTATTTT.